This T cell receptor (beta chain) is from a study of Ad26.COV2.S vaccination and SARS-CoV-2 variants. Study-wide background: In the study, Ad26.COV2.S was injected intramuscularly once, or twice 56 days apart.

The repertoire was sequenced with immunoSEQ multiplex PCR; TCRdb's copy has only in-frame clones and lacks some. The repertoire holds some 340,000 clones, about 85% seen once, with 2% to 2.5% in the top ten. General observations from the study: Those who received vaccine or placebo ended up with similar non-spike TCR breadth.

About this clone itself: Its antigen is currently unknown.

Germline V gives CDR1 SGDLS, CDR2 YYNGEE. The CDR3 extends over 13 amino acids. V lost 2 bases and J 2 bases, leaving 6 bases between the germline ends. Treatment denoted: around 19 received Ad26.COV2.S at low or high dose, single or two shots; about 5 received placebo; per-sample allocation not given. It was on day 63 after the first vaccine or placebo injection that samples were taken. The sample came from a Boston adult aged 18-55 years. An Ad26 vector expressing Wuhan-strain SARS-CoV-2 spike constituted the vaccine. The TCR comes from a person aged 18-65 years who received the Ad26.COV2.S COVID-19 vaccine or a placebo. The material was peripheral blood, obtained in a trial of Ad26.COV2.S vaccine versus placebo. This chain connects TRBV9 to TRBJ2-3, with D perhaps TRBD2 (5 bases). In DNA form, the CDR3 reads TGTGCCAGCAGCGTCGGGGACACAGATACGCAGTATTTT. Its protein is CASSVGDTDTQYF.